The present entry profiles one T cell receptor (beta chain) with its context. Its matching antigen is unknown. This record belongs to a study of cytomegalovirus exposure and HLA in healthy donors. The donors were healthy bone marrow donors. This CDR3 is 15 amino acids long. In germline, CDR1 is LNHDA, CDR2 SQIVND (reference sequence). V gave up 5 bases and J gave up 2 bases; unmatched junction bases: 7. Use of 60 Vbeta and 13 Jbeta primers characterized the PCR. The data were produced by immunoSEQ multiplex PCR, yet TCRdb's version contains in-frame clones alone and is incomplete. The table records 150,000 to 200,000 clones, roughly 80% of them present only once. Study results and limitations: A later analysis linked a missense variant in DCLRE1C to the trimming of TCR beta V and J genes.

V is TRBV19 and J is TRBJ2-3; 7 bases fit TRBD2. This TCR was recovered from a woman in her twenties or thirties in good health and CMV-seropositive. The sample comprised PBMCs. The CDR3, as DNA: TGTGCCAGTAGTCCCCTAAGCGGGAACACAGATACGCAGTATTTT. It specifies CASSPLSGNTDTQYF.